This TCR beta chain was captured by sequencing in a study of T cell repertoires in cytomegalovirus infection. Study in general: Indicated by public TCR beta signatures were CMV infection and matching HLA type. Study-level results: CMV carriers with the relevant HLA were identified by cumulative public TCR beta family frequency. Dominating the ex vivo response were TCR beta clonotypes that were CMV-specific and HLA-C-restricted.

Concerning this clonotype: What it binds is unknown.

The CDR3 consists of 14 residues. Germline values: CDR1 SNHLY, CDR2 FYNNEI. The V end lost 6 bases, the J end lost 2 bases, and 13 bases lay between the germline ends. A single record per CDR3 protein comes from TCRdb applying MiXCR to the reads. Of about 680,000 distinct CDR3 sequences listed, approximately 25% are singletons. The chain couples TRBV2 to TRBJ1-2; a possible D gene is TRBD1 (6 bases). The clonotype originates from a human donor in good health (CMV status not recorded). Some clones in this sample may be carry-over from other donors' samples. What was sequenced was CD8+ T cells from PBMCs. CDR3 loop: CASSLQGVNYGYTF. The DNA for the CDR3 is TGTGCCAGCAGCTTACAGGGTGTGAACTATGGCTACACCTTC. Complete variable domain (other parts from reference TRBV2 and TRBJ1-2): EPEVTQTPSHQVTQMGQEVILRCVPISNHLYFYWYRQILGQKVEFLVSFYNNEISEKSEIFDDQFSVERPDGSNFTLKIRSTKLEDSAMYFCASSLQGVNYGYTFGSGTRLTVV.